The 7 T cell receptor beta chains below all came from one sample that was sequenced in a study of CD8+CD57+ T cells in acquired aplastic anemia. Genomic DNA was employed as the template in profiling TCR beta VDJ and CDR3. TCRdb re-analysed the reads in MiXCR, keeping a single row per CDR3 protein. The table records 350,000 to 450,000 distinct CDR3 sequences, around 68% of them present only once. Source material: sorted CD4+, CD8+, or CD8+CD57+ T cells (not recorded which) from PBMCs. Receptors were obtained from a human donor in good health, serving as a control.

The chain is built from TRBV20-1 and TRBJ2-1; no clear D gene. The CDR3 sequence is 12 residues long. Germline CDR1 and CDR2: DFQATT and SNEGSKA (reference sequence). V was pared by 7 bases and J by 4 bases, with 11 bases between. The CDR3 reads CSVRGRYNEQFF. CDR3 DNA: TGCAGTGTACGTGGACGGTACAATGAGCAGTTCTTC.

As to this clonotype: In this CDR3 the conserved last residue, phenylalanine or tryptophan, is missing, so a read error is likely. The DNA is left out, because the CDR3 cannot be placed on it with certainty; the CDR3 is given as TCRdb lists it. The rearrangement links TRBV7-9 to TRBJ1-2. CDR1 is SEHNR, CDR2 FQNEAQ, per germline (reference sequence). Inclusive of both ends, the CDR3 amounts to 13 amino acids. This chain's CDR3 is CATHRSAGDSYTL.

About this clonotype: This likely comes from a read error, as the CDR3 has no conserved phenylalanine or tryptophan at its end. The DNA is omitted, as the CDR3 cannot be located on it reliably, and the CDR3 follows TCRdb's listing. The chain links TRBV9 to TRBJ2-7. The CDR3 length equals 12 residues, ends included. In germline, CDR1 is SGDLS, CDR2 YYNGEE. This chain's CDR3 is CASSSHADQHYD.

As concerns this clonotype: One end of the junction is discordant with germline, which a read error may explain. CDR3 sequence (DNA): TGTGCCAGCAGCATCGGGCGGGGGGGTTTGGGACAGCTGTTTTTT. Amino acids: CASSIGRGGLGQLFF. The chain couples TRBV15 to TRBJ2-2; 9 bases agree with TRBD2. The CDR3 contains 15 residues. Germline V lookup: CDR1 LNHNV, CDR2 YYDKDF (reference sequence). Full variable domain (outside the CDR3, taken from reference TRBV15 and TRBJ2-2): DAMVIQNPRYQVTQFGKPVTLSCSQTLNHNVMYWYQQKSSQAPKLLFHYYDKDFNNEADTPDNFQSRRPNTSFCFLDIRSPGLGDTAMYLCASSIGRGGLGQLFFGEGSRLTVL.

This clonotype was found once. CDR3 sequence: CASSLADGTGGNEQYF. CDR3 nucleotides: TGTGCCAGCAGCTTGGCCGATGGGACAGGGGGCAACGAGCAGTACTTC. The chain is built from TRBV7-2 and TRBJ2-7; 12 nucleotides agree with TRBD1. This CDR3 comprises 16 residues. Germline CDR1 is SGHTA and CDR2 is FQGNSA. V was pared by 3 bases and J by 5 bases, with 8 bases of the junction left unmatched.

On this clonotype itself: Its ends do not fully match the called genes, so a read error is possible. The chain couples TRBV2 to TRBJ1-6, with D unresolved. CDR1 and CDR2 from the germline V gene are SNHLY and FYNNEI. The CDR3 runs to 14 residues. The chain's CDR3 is CASNRRFSDSPLHF. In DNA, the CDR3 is TGTGCCAGCAACCGGCGGTTCTCGGATTCCCCCCTCCACTTT.

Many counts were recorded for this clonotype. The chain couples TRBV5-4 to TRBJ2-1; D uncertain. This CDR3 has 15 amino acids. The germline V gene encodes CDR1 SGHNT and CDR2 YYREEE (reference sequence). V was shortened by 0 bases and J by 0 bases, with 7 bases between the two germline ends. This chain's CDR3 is CASSLEGSSYNEQFF. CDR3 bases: TGTGCCAGCAGCTTGGAGGGAAGCTCCTACAATGAGCAGTTCTTC. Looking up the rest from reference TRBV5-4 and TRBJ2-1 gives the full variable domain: ETGVTQSPTHLIKTRGQQVTLRCSSQSGHNTVSWYQQALGQGPQFIFQYYREEENGRGNFPPRFSGLQFPNYSSELNVNALELDDSALYLCASSLEGSSYNEQFFGPGTRLTVL.